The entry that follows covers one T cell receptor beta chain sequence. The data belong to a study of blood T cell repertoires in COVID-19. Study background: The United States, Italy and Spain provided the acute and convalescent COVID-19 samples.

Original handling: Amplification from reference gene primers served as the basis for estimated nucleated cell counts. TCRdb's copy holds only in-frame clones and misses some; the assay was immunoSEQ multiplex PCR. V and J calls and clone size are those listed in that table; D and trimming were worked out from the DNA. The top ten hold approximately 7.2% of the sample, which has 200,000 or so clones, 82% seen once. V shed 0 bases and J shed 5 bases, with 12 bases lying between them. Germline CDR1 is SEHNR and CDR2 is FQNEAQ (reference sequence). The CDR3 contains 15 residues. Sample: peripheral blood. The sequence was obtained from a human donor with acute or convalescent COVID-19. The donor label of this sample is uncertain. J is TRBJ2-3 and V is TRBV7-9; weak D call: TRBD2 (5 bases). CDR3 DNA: TGTGCCAGCAGCTTAGCGCTGCCGGCGGGAGATACGCAGTATTTT. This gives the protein CASSLALPAGDTQYF.